This is a list of T cell receptor beta chains from one sample in a study of T cells after yellow fever vaccination. Via MiXCR, TCRdb re-called the 5' RACE reads, giving one row per CDR3 protein. Among a few hundred thousand distinct CDR3 sequences, under 5% were seen once, and the ten largest hold approximately 24%. The sample was PBMCs, taken 5 days after the yellow fever booster vaccination. The receptors were gathered from a man between 18 and 29 years old who received the YFV17D yellow fever vaccine. Each CDR3 is given with its conserved first and last residue. The D gene is left open where the match is weak. A row's size may be missing; if present it is once, few, many or a size class.

TRBJ1-2	NA	TRBV10-3	NA	CAITRDLSYVYTF
TRBJ2-3	few	TRBV4-1	NA	CASSQGSPGLNTQYF
TRBJ1-3	NA	TRBV10-3	NA	CATTRDNSGNTIYF
TRBJ2-7	many	TRBV12-3/TRBV12-4	TRBD1	CASSRQGGSYEQYF
TRBJ2-6	many	TRBV7-9	NA	CASSPRSGRPGANVLTF
TRBJ2-3	few	TRBV9	NA	CASTSTPDTQYF
TRBJ1-5	few	TRBV20-1	NA	CRSPCWFRANSNQPQHF
TRBJ1-1	NA	TRBV4-1	NA	CASSSHLNTEAFF
TRBJ2-5	many	TRBV29-1	NA	CSARTGVNYQETQYF
TRBJ2-5	NA	TRBV11-2	NA	CASSLDWRVETQYF
TRBJ1-2	many	TRBV10-3	TRBD1	CAISVGGRGPNGYTF
TRBJ2-1	many	TRBV11-1	NA	CASSPLGWGVNEQFF
TRBJ2-7	many	TRBV7-2	NA	CASSQTGSLEQYF
TRBJ2-3	few	TRBV5-5	NA	CASSGGAVSTDTQYF
TRBJ2-3	many	TRBV5-1	NA	CASSLAGGWATDTQYF
TRBJ2-7	NA	TRBV20-1	TRBD2	CSARGPAGYDYEQYF
TRBJ2-1	NA	TRBV20-1	TRBD1	CSATRTGRYNEQFF
TRBJ2-4	NA	TRBV3-1	TRBD1	CASSQDLTQQGSNIQYF
TRBJ2-5	many	TRBV30	TRBD1	CAWSHPTGQETQYF